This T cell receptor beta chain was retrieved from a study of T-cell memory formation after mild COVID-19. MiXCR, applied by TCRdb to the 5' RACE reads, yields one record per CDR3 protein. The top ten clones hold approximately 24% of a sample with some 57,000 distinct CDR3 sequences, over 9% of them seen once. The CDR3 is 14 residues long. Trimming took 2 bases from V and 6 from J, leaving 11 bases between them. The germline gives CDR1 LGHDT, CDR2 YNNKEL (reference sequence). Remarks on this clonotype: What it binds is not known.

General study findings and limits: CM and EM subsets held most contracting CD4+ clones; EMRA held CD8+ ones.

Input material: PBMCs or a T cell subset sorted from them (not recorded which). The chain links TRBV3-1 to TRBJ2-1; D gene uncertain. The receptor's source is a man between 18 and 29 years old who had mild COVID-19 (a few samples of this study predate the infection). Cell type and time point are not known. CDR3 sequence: CASSQSRWANEQFF. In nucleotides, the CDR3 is TGTGCCAGCAGCCAATCCCGTTGGGCCAATGAGCAGTTCTTC.